Each of the 15 T cell receptor beta chains below was sequenced from the same sample in a study of beta chain features in type 1 diabetes. TCRB transcripts that were expressed got sequenced, as all of the isolated RNA had been reverse transcribed. TCRdb's table, derived via immunoSEQ multiplex PCR, lists solely in-frame clones and lacks some. This table holds about 130,000 clones, about a tenth found once. Sequences were obtained from central memory CD4+ T cells from blood. The receptors here all came from a man between 18 and 29 years old in good health.

This chain links TRBV25-1 with TRBJ2-2, with TRBD2 matching 8 bases. The trim removed 1 base at V and 1 base at J, leaving 2 bases unmatched. There are 16 residues in the CDR3. Germline-derived CDR1 and CDR2 are MGHDK and SYGVNS. The DNA for the CDR3 is TGTGCCAGCAGTGAATGGGCGGGGGGGAACACCGGGGAGCTGTTTTTT. It specifies CASSEWAGGNTGELFF. Full variable domain (outside the CDR3, taken from reference TRBV25-1 and TRBJ2-2): EADIYQTPRYLVIGTGKKITLECSQTMGHDKMYWYQQDPGMELHLIHYSYGVNSTEKGDLSSESTVSRIRTEHFPLTLESARPSHTSQYLCASSEWAGGNTGELFFGEGSRLTVL.

The rearrangement uses TRBV18 and TRBJ2-7; 7 bases match TRBD2. Germline V gives CDR1 KGHSH, CDR2 LQKENI. Trimming at V came to 8 bases and at J to 2 bases, leaving 6 bases not matched to a gene. The CDR3 covers 13 residues. The CDR3 loop is CASEVGGAYEQYF. As DNA, the CDR3 is TGTGCCAGCGAGGTTGGGGGGGCCTACGAGCAGTACTTC. Supplemented by reference TRBV18 and TRBJ2-7, the full variable domain reads NAGVMQNPRHLVRRRGQEARLRCSPMKGHSHVYWYRQLPEEGLKFMVYLQKENIIDESGMPKERFSAEFPKEGPSILRIQQVVRGDSAAYFCASEVGGAYEQYFGPGTRLTVT.

The genes are TRBV6-5 and TRBJ2-7; 12 positions match TRBD2. Germline-derived CDR1 and CDR2 are MNHEY and SVGAGI. After removal of 2 bases from V and 4 bases from J, the junction contained 3 bases not matched to a gene. This CDR3 contains 15 residues. The CDR3 DNA reads as TGTGCCAGCAGTTACCCCGGACTAGCGGGATACGAGCAGTACTTC. This sequence encodes CASSYPGLAGYEQYF.

In this sample, this clone turned up a few times. This rearrangement joins TRBV30 to TRBJ1-6; D call uncertain. The V end lost 1 base, the J end lost 0 bases, and 10 bases lay between the germline ends. The CDR3 consists of 16 residues. CDR1 is GTSNPN and CDR2 is SVGIG in the germline V gene (reference sequence). The CDR3 is CAWSGRKLSYNSPLHF. CDR3 coding DNA: TGTGCCTGGAGTGGGAGAAAGCTCTCCTATAATTCACCCCTCCACTTT.

This clone was seen a handful of times. The chain's CDR3 is CASSFYRGDEQYF. In DNA form, the CDR3 reads TGTGCCAGCAGTTTCTACAGGGGCGACGAGCAGTACTTC. The chain carries TRBV27 and TRBJ2-7, with TRBD1 matching 7 bases. CDR3 length: 13 residues. The germline V gene has CDR1 MNHEY and CDR2 SMNVEV (reference sequence). Unmatched junction bases numbered 4, after V lost 3 bases and J lost 5 bases.

This clone turned up a few times. The gene calls are TRBV7-2 and TRBJ2-3; D is unresolved. The V gene's germline CDR1 is SGHTA and CDR2 FQGNSA. V was cut by 4 bases and J by 6 bases, with 8 bases left in between. CDR3 length equals 12 residues. The CDR3 coding sequence is TGTGCCAGCAGCTCAAGCGAGGATACGCAGTATTTT. Its protein is CASSSSEDTQYF.

The chain employs TRBV7-2 and TRBJ2-5, with D possibly matching TRBD2 (6 bases). V was trimmed by 4 bases and J by 2 bases, leaving 14 bases between them. Per germline, CDR1 SGHTA and CDR2 FQGNSA. The CDR3 runs to 15 residues. CDR3 amino acids: CASSSPGLAQETQYF. Written as DNA, the CDR3 is TGTGCCAGCAGCTCGCCGGGACTTGCACAAGAGACCCAGTACTTC. The whole variable domain, filled in from reference TRBV7-2 and TRBJ2-5, reads GAGVSQSPSNKVTEKGKDVELRCDPISGHTALYWYRQSLGQGLEFLIYFQGNSAPDKSGLPSDRFSAERTGGSVSTLTIQRTQQEDSAVYLCASSSPGLAQETQYFGPGTRLLVL.

The V and J genes are TRBV9 and TRBJ2-3; maybe TRBD1 (5 bases). CDR1 and CDR2 (germline): SGDLS, YYNGEE. V lost 4 bases and J lost 1, with 13 bases in between. The CDR3 contains 15 residues. As DNA, the CDR3 is TGTGCCAGCAGCCCTTCGGTAGGGGGCACAGATACGCAGTATTTT. This codes for CASSPSVGGTDTQYF.

This clone has more than one count but fewer than ten. This rearrangement joins TRBV5-4 to TRBJ2-2; tentative D call: TRBD2 (6 bases). Germline CDR1 SGHNT, CDR2 YYREEE (reference sequence). V lost 1 base and J 5 bases, leaving 15 bases between the germline ends. There are 16 residues in the CDR3. CDR3 protein: CASSLPTEGTTGELFF. CDR3 DNA: TGTGCCAGCAGCTTGCCCACGGAGGGCACTACCGGGGAGCTGTTTTTT.

This clone has just a few counts. J is TRBJ2-7 and V is TRBV2; D is ambiguous. CDR1 SNHLY and CDR2 FYNNEI come from the germline V gene. CDR3 size: 12 residues. V lost 6 bases, J lost 2 bases, and 8 bases lay in between. The CDR3 here is CASRRNAYEQYF. CDR3 DNA: TGTGCCAGCAGGCGGAACGCCTACGAGCAGTACTTC.

This clone was seen a few times. J is TRBJ2-5 and V is TRBV6-5, with D possibly being TRBD2 (6 bases). V was shortened by 7 bases and J by 10 bases, with 19 bases between the two germline ends. CDR1 is MNHEY, CDR2 SVGAGI, per germline. The CDR3 spans 13 residues. CDR3: CASKGTGTAGQYF. CDR3 coding DNA: TGTGCCAGCAAAGGGACTGGGACTGCGGGCCAGTACTTC.

This rearrangement joins TRBV10-3 to TRBJ1-6; perhaps TRBD1 as D (6 bases). V shed 5 bases and J shed 10 bases, with 15 bases lying between them. The CDR3 is 14 amino acids. Germline V gives CDR1 ENHRY, CDR2 SYGVKD. CDR3 residues: CAISPPGHGSPLHF. The CDR3 region has the DNA TGTGCCATCAGTCCCCCGGGACACGGGTCACCCCTCCACTTT.

The genes are TRBV28 and TRBJ2-7; perhaps TRBD1 as D (6 bases). From germline, CDR1 is MDHEN and CDR2 SYDVKM. There are 14 residues in the CDR3. Trimming left V 7 bases short and J 0 bases short, with 13 bases between. CDR3 sequence reads: CASTMTGGSYEQYF. As DNA, the CDR3 is TGTGCCAGCACGATGACAGGAGGCTCCTACGAGCAGTACTTC.

V usage is TRBV6-6 and J usage is TRBJ1-1; tentatively, D is TRBD1 (5 bases). The CDR3 runs to 14 residues. Deletions cut 2 bases from V and 1 base from J, with 8 bases between. From germline, CDR1 is MNHNY and CDR2 SVGAGI (reference sequence). CDR3 nucleotide sequence: TGTGCCAGCAGTTACCGCACAGGGAACACTGAAGCTTTCTTT. Protein sequence: CASSYRTGNTEAFF.

This clone showed up just a few times. The genes are TRBV7-9 and TRBJ1-2, with 9 nucleotides matching TRBD1. Germline trimming cut 1 base from V and 7 bases from J; bases unmatched to any gene: 4. Germline CDR1 SEHNR, CDR2 FQNEAQ (reference sequence). The CDR3 covers 14 residues. CDR3 DNA: TGTGCCAGCAGCTTAGAGGACAGGGGAGGTGGCTACACCTTC. Protein: CASSLEDRGGGYTF.